The 19 T cell receptor beta chains reported below all come from one sample, sequenced in a study of blood T cell repertoires in COVID-19 (TCRdb year 2020). Library prep was done by the immunoSEQ multiplex PCR assay. TCRdb stores this immuneACCESS table with in-frame sequences only. Part of the clones is absent; in the studies checked, under half of the shortfall reflects unresolved V genes, and no reason is known for the rest. In all, the sample holds around 260,000 clones, and 65% to 90% of those were seen once. The ten top clones hold more than 10% of the sample. Sample: peripheral blood. These receptors originate from a human donor in a cohort sampled during active COVID-19.

This chain links TRBV19 with TRBJ2-7; the match to TRBD2 covers 7 bases. CDR1 and CDR2 from the germline V gene are LNHDA and SQIVND (reference sequence). Trimming took 4 bases from V and 3 from J; bases not matched to a gene: 12. The CDR3 sequence is 16 residues long. In DNA, the CDR3 is TGTGCCAGTAGTAGGGACTCCGGGACGGGAGGCTACGAGCAGTACTTC. Protein product: CASSRDSGTGGYEQYF.

This clone was seen just once. This chain connects TRBV19 to TRBJ2-2, with 9 bases matching TRBD1. This CDR3 comprises 15 residues. The V gene's germline CDR1 is LNHDA and CDR2 SQIVND (reference sequence). V gave up 7 bases and J gave up 1 base; unmatched junction bases: 4. Here the CDR3 DNA reads TGTGCCAGTATCCGGACAGGGGTGAACACCGGGGAGCTGTTTTTT. This gives the protein CASIRTGVNTGELFF.

This clone was detected only a few times. V is TRBV28 and J is TRBJ2-1; tentatively, D is TRBD1 (5 bases). Trimming left V 5 bases short and J 10 bases short, with 12 bases between. The germline V gene encodes CDR1 MDHEN and CDR2 SYDVKM. The CDR3 spans 12 residues. CDR3 nucleotide sequence: TGTGCCAGCAGTCAGGGCCCGAGAGAGCAGTTCTTC. It translates to CASSQGPREQFF.

The rearrangement links TRBV7-3 to TRBJ2-5, with 11 nucleotides matching TRBD1. This CDR3 contains 16 residues. CDR1 is SGHTA, CDR2 FQGTGA, per germline. With V trimmed by 4 bases and J by 4 bases, 8 bases remained unmatched. The CDR3 loop reads CASSSTGTGGSETQYF. CDR3 DNA sequence: TGTGCCAGCAGCTCCACCGGGACAGGGGGGTCAGAGACCCAGTACTTC.

This clone came up once. The chain couples TRBV7-2 to TRBJ2-3, with TRBD2 matching 7 bases. Per the germline V gene, CDR1 is SGHTA and CDR2 is FQGNSA. CDR3 length equals 15 residues. The V gene end was trimmed by 1 base and the J gene end by 3 bases; junction bases not matched to a gene: 4. The CDR3 DNA sequence: TGTGCCAGCAGCTTAGAGGGCGGGAGAACAGATACGCAGTATTTT. Amino acid sequence: CASSLEGGRTDTQYF.

The chain links TRBV6-5 to TRBJ2-2; 14 positions agree with TRBD2. The CDR3 consists of 15 residues. The germline V gene encodes CDR1 MNHEY and CDR2 SVGAGI. The V segment lost 5 bases and the J segment 6 bases; nucleotides outside the gene matches: 2. The CDR3 DNA is TGTGCCAGCAGTCGACTAGCGGGAGGGTCCGGGGAGCTGTTTTTT. Translation: CASSRLAGGSGELFF.

This clone has a handful of counts. The chain uses TRBV3-1 (or the pseudogene TRBV3-2) and TRBJ1-1; no clear D gene. Germline CDR1 is LGHDT and CDR2 is YNNKEL (reference sequence). V lost 6 bases and J 1 base, leaving 9 bases between the germline ends. This CDR3 is built from 13 residues. In nucleotides, the CDR3 is TGTGCCAGCAGTCCAAACAGGAACACTGAAGCTTTCTTT. It translates to CASSPNRNTEAFF.

This clone was seen a handful of times. V usage is TRBV5-4 and J usage is TRBJ2-4; TRBD1 matches at 7 bases. CDR3 size: 15 residues. The J segment lost 1 base and the V segment lost 3 bases, leaving 4 bases of the junction unmatched. Per the germline V gene, CDR1 is SGHNT and CDR2 is YYREEE (reference sequence). The CDR3 DNA is TGTGCCAGCAGCTACCCGACAGGGGCCAAAAACATTCAGTACTTC. Its protein is CASSYPTGAKNIQYF. The full variable domain, completed using reference TRBV5-4 and TRBJ2-4, is ETGVTQSPTHLIKTRGQQVTLRCSSQSGHNTVSWYQQALGQGPQFIFQYYREEENGRGNFPPRFSGLQFPNYSSELNVNALELDDSALYLCASSYPTGAKNIQYFGAGTRLSVL.

The V and J genes are TRBV3-1 (or the pseudogene TRBV3-2) and TRBJ1-2, with 8 bases matching TRBD1. This CDR3 comprises 16 residues. Germline CDR1 and CDR2: LGHDT and YNNKEL (reference sequence). Trimming took 1 base from V and 4 from J; bases not matched to a gene: 8. DNA of the CDR3: TGTGCCAGCAGCCAAGTGAACCCAGGGGGCGGCTATGGCTACACCTTC. Residues: CASSQVNPGGGYGYTF.

This chain's CDR3 is CASSAGSTLPTEQYF. CDR3 sequence (DNA): TGTGCCAGCAGCGCGGGTTCCACCCTCCCTACCGAGCAGTACTTC. This chain links TRBV9 with TRBJ2-7; D gene ambiguous. CDR1 SGDLS and CDR2 YYNGEE come from the germline V gene. CDR3 length equals 15 residues. V gave up 3 bases and J gave up 6 bases, with 19 bases separating them.

The chain links TRBV2 to TRBJ2-5; 8 nucleotides agree with TRBD2. V lost 9 bases, J lost 5 bases, and 8 bases stayed unmatched. CDR3 length: 13 amino acids. Germline V gene lookup returns CDR1 SNHLY and CDR2 FYNNEI. In DNA form, the CDR3 reads TGTGCCAGTACTGCAACGGGAGGGGAGACCCAGTACTTC. The encoded protein is CASTATGGETQYF. Based on the CDR3 plus reference TRBV2 and TRBJ2-5, the full variable domain is EPEVTQTPSHQVTQMGQEVILRCVPISNHLYFYWYRQILGQKVEFLVSFYNNEISEKSEIFDDQFSVERPDGSNFTLKIRSTKLEDSAMYFCASTATGGETQYFGPGTRLLVL.

J is TRBJ1-1 and V is TRBV29-1, with D perhaps TRBD1 (6 bases). Germline values: CDR1 SQVTM, CDR2 ANQGSEA. V was trimmed by 3 bases and J by 2 bases, leaving 13 bases between them. This CDR3 spans 14 amino acids. CDR3 amino acids: CSVDNRQVNTEAFF. In DNA form, the CDR3 reads TGCAGCGTTGACAACAGACAGGTAAACACTGAAGCTTTCTTT.

The chain combines TRBV7-2 with TRBJ2-5; weak D call: TRBD1 (6 bases). Germline lookup yields CDR1 SGHTA and CDR2 FQGNSA. The CDR3 covers 14 residues. V was clipped by 1 base and J by 8 bases, with 14 bases between them. The DNA for the CDR3 is TGTGCCAGCAGCTTAGAAGGGGGTGTGGCTACCCAGTACTTC. Amino acids: CASSLEGGVATQYF.

The V gene is TRBV18, the J gene TRBJ1-5; no clear D gene. CDR1 and CDR2 from the germline V gene are KGHSH and LQKENI. The CDR3 sequence is 17 residues long. The V end was cut by 4 bases, the J end by 0 bases, with 16 bases between. In nucleotides, the CDR3 is TGTGCCAGCTCACATCTGAGGATCGAGGATAGCAATCAGCCCCAGCATTTT. This encodes CASSHLRIEDSNQPQHF.

The V and J genes are TRBV27 and TRBJ1-5, with D possibly matching TRBD1 (5 bases). The CDR3 runs 15 residues. CDR1 is MNHEY and CDR2 is SMNVEV in the germline V gene (reference sequence). Trimming pared 3 bases from V and 0 bases from J, leaving 9 bases between. CDR3 DNA sequence: TGTGCCAGCAGTTTTCGCAGGGATAGCAATCAGCCCCAGCATTTT. It encodes CASSFRRDSNQPQHF.

The gene calls are TRBV18 and TRBJ1-6, with TRBD1 identical over 8 bases. Germline CDR1 KGHSH, CDR2 LQKENI. With V trimmed by 3 bases and J by 10 bases, 11 bases remained unmatched. This CDR3 has 16 amino acids. The CDR3 DNA is TGTGCCAGCTCACCCGACAGGGGTTTATCGGGCTCACCCCTCCACTTT. This gives the protein CASSPDRGLSGSPLHF.

The chain is built from TRBV5-1 and TRBJ1-1, with D perhaps TRBD1 (5 bases). Germline CDR1 SGHRS, CDR2 YFSETQ. V lost 4 bases to trimming and J lost 2 bases, with 18 bases between them. The CDR3 runs to 16 residues. The CDR3 protein is CASSTNPQVGNTEAFF. CDR3 sequence (DNA): TGCGCCAGCAGCACCAATCCACAGGTGGGAAACACTGAAGCTTTCTTT. The full variable domain, its missing parts supplied by reference TRBV5-1 and TRBJ1-1, is KAGVTQTPRYLIKTRGQQVTLSCSPISGHRSVSWYQQTPGQGLQFLFEYFSETQRNKGNFPGRFSGRQFSNSRSEMNVSTLELGDSALYLCASSTNPQVGNTEAFFGQGTRLTVV.

The rearrangement links TRBV11-2 to TRBJ2-1; 9 bases match TRBD1. The V gene's germline CDR1 is SGHAT and CDR2 FQNNGV. The V gene end was trimmed by 3 bases and the J gene end by 8 bases; junction bases not matched to a gene: 2. The CDR3 is 13 residues long. CDR3 nucleotide sequence: TGTGCCAGCAGCTTGACAGGGGGGGATGAGCAGTTCTTC. Encoded protein: CASSLTGGDEQFF.

The V call is TRBV2, the J call TRBJ1-1; D gene uncertain. The V gene lost 6 bases and the J gene lost 10 bases, with 21 bases spanning the gap. The CDR3 length is 14 residues. Looked up from germline, CDR1 is SNHLY and CDR2 is FYNNEI. The CDR3 DNA reads TGTGCCAGCAGCCAATCGACGACGGACTCTGCAGCTTTCTTT. It codes for CASSQSTTDSAAFF.